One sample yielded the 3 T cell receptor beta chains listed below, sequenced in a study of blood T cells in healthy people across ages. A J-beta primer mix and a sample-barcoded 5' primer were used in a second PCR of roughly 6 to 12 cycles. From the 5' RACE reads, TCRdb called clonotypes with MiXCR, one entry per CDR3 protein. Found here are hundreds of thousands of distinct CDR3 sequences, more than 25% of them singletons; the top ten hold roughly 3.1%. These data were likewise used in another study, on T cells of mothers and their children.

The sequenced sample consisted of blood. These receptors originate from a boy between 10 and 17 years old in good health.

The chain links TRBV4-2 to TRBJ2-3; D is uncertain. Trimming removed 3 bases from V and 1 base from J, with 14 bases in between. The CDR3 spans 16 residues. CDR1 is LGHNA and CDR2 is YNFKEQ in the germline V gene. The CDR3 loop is CASSQSATLGTDTQYF. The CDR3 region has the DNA TGTGCCAGCAGCCAGTCAGCCACTCTTGGCACAGATACGCAGTATTTT.

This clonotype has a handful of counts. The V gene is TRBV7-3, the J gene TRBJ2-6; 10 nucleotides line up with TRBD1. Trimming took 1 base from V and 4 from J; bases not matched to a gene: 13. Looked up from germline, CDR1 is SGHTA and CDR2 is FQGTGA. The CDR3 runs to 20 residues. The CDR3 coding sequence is TGTGCCAGCAGCTTAAGATCCGCGACAGGGGGCTCTGAAGGGGCCAACGTCCTGACTTTC. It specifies CASSLRSATGGSEGANVLTF.

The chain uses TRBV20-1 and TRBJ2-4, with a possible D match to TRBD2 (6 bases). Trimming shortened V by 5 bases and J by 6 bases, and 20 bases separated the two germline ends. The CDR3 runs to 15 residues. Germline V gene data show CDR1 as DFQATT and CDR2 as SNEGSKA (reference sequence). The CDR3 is CSAGPGRGPTNIQYF. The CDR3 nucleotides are TGCAGTGCTGGGCCGGGGCGGGGCCCAACAAACATTCAGTACTTC.